The 13 T cell receptor beta chains listed next were all sequenced from one sample in a study of cytomegalovirus exposure and HLA in healthy donors. Primers for the PCR totalled 60 Vbeta and 13 Jbeta. The data were produced by immunoSEQ multiplex PCR, yet TCRdb's version contains in-frame clones alone and is incomplete. Altogether 130,000 or so clones are present, roughly 76% being singletons, with the ten largest covering under 2%. Input material: PBMCs. These receptors were obtained from a female donor in good health and CMV-seronegative.

This chain links TRBV10-3 with TRBJ2-1; 14 bases map to TRBD2. The CDR3 loop spans 17 amino acids. With V trimmed by 0 bases and J by 7 bases, 5 bases remained unmatched. CDR1 ENHRY and CDR2 SYGVKD come from the germline V gene. CDR3 sequence reads: CAISESTSGGAWNEQFF. For the CDR3, the DNA is TGTGCCATCAGTGAGTCGACTAGCGGGGGGGCATGGAATGAGCAGTTCTTC.

This chain connects TRBV25-1 to TRBJ2-2, with D possibly matching TRBD2 (6 bases). The CDR3 spans 14 residues. Trimming stripped 8 bases from V and 4 bases from J, with 14 bases between. Germline CDR1 is MGHDK and CDR2 is SYGVNS. This CDR3 reads CASGTGVTTGELFF. As DNA, the CDR3 is TGTGCCAGCGGTACGGGAGTGACCACCGGGGAGCTGTTTTTT.

The chain couples TRBV4-1 to TRBJ1-1, with D unresolved. The CDR3 covers 15 residues. Trimming shortened V by 5 bases and J by 8 bases, and 21 bases separated the two germline ends. Germline CDR1 MGHRA, CDR2 YSYEKL. CDR3 loop: CASSTILGGSGEAFF. DNA for the CDR3: TGCGCCAGCAGCACCATTTTGGGAGGGTCCGGAGAAGCTTTCTTT.

V usage is TRBV7-9 and J usage is TRBJ2-2, with 7 nucleotides matching TRBD2. The CDR3 is 12 residues long. Germline V lookup: CDR1 SEHNR, CDR2 FQNEAQ (reference sequence). V shed 6 bases, J shed 11 bases, and the junction held 6 bases outside the gene matches. CDR3 amino acids: CASRRGGRELFF. The CDR3 coding sequence is TGTGCCAGCAGACGTGGCGGGAGAGAGCTGTTTTTT.

The CDR3, as DNA: TGCGCCAGCAGCGCAACCGGGACAGCCATCTCAAGAGGCGGCTACGAGCAGTACTTC. This gives the protein CASSATGTAISRGGYEQYF. The V call is TRBV5-1, the J call TRBJ2-7, with 7 bases that match TRBD1. CDR1 is SGHRS and CDR2 is YFSETQ in the germline V gene. Trimming cost V 4 bases and J 3 bases; bases outside gene matches: 22. This CDR3 spans 19 amino acids.

The chain carries TRBV6-6 and TRBJ2-4; TRBD1 is a possible D gene (6 bases). Germline V CDR1 and CDR2: MNHNY, SVGAGI (reference sequence). The CDR3 has 14 residues. V was trimmed by 6 bases and J by 8 bases, leaving 17 bases between them. The CDR3 bases are TGTGCCAGCAGCTCAAGGACAGCTGCGGACATTCAGTACTTC. Translation gives CASSSRTAADIQYF.

J is TRBJ2-3 and V is TRBV4-1, with unresolved D. This CDR3 comprises 15 residues. Trimming pared 0 bases from V and 1 base from J, leaving 8 bases between. In germline, CDR1 is MGHRA, CDR2 YSYEKL. The CDR3 here is CASSQEELRTDTQYF. CDR3 DNA sequence: TGCGCCAGCAGCCAAGAAGAACTACGCACAGATACGCAGTATTTT.

The chain has TRBV28 and TRBJ2-3, with D perhaps matching TRBD1 (6 bases). In germline, CDR1 is MDHEN, CDR2 SYDVKM. The CDR3 totals 15 residues. Trimming removed 6 bases from V and 1 base from J, with 14 bases in between. The CDR3: CASSPSEGGTDTQYF. CDR3 nucleotides: TGTGCCAGCAGCCCTAGTGAGGGGGGCACAGATACGCAGTATTTT.

The chain uses TRBV2 and TRBJ2-5; 9 bases are a match to TRBD1. The germline V gene encodes CDR1 SNHLY and CDR2 FYNNEI. This CDR3 has 16 amino acids. The J segment lost 2 bases and the V segment lost 3 bases, leaving 7 bases of the junction unmatched. CDR3 nucleotides: TGTGCCAGCAGTGATTCTCGGGACAGGGCGCAAGAGACCCAGTACTTC. It translates to CASSDSRDRAQETQYF.

This clone was counted a single time. The chain links TRBV7-9 to TRBJ1-2, with 12 nucleotides matching TRBD1. CDR1 and CDR2 (germline): SEHNR, FQNEAQ (reference sequence). Germline trimming cut 7 bases from V and 8 bases from J; bases unmatched to any gene: 14. The CDR3 has 16 residues. The CDR3 reads CASNLPRDRGREGYTF. As DNA, the CDR3 is TGTGCCAGCAACCTACCCCGGGACAGGGGGCGCGAAGGCTACACCTTC. Full variable domain (outside the CDR3, taken from reference TRBV7-9 and TRBJ1-2): DTGVSQNPRHKITKRGQNVTFRCDPISEHNRLYWYRQTLGQGPEFLTYFQNEAQLEKSRLLSDRFSAERPKGSFSTLEIQRTEQGDSAMYLCASNLPRDRGREGYTFGSGTRLTVV.

The chain carries TRBV6-5 and TRBJ2-5; D not certain. Germline-derived CDR1 and CDR2 are MNHEY and SVGAGI. V was cut by 8 bases and J by 0 bases, with 7 bases left in between. The CDR3 totals 12 residues. The chain's CDR3 is CASSKYQETQYF. The CDR3 DNA follows: TGTGCCAGCTCCAAATACCAAGAGACCCAGTACTTC.

This sequence joins TRBV27 and TRBJ2-2; 7 bases fit TRBD1. The germline CDR1 and CDR2 sequences are MNHEY and SMNVEV (reference sequence). The CDR3 has 15 amino acids. V shed 5 bases, J shed 3 bases, and the junction held 6 bases outside the gene matches. The CDR3 bases are TGTGCCAGCAGTGCCGACAGGGCCTACACCGGGGAGCTGTTTTTT. It translates to CASSADRAYTGELFF.

V is TRBV21-1 and J is TRBJ2-7; TRBD2 is the table's D call, not checked against the DNA. TRBV21-1 is shown as a pseudogene. CDR3 size: 17 residues. The CDR3: CASSEMGLSGRADEQYF. The CDR3 DNA reads as TGTGCCAGCAGCGAAATGGGGTTGAGCGGGAGGGCCGATGAGCAGTACTTC.